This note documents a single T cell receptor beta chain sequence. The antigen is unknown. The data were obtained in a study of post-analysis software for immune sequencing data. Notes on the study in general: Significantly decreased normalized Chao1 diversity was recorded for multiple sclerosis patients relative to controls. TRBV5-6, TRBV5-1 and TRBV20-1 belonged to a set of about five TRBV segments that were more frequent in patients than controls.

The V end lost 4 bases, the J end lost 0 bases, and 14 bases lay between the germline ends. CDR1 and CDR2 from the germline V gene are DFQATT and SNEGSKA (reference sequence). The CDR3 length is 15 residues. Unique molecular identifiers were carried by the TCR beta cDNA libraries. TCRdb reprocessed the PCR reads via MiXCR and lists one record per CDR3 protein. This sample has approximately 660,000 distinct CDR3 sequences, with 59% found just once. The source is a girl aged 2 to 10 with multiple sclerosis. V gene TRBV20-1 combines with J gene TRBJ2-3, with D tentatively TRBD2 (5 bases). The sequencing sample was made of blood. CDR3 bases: TGCAGTGCTACCTCACAGAGGGAGAGCACAGATACGCAGTATTTT. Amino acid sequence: CSATSQRESTDTQYF.